This TCR beta chain was found in a study of shared clonotypes between healthy human individuals. With respect to this clone: What it binds is not known.

Study findings and constraints: A handful of donors showed sharing of approximately 5% of naive CD4 clonotypes.

All of the donors resided in Nashville, Tennessee, and each was a Caucasian adult. Germline V CDR1 and CDR2: SEHNR, FQNEAQ (reference sequence). The length of the CDR3 is 14 residues. Trimming removed 6 bases at V and 0 bases at J, with 9 bases between. Genomic DNA of each subset was evenly split across several immunoSEQ plates. Profiling relied on immunoSEQ multiplex PCR, and the TCRdb table lists in-frame clones only, not all of them. The sample carries around 690,000 clones, about 90% recorded once. The chain recombines TRBV7-9 with TRBJ2-1; no reliable D call. Sequenced input: memory CD8+ T cells from PBMCs. Subset meaning: CD45RO+ cells pooled with CCR7-negative TemRA cells. The sequence was obtained from a man aged 18-30 years in good health. Some clones in this sample may be carry-over from other donors' samples. CDR3 bases: TGTGCCAGCAGTTACCAGAGCTCCTACAATGAGCAGTTCTTC. Its protein product is CASSYQSSYNEQFF.